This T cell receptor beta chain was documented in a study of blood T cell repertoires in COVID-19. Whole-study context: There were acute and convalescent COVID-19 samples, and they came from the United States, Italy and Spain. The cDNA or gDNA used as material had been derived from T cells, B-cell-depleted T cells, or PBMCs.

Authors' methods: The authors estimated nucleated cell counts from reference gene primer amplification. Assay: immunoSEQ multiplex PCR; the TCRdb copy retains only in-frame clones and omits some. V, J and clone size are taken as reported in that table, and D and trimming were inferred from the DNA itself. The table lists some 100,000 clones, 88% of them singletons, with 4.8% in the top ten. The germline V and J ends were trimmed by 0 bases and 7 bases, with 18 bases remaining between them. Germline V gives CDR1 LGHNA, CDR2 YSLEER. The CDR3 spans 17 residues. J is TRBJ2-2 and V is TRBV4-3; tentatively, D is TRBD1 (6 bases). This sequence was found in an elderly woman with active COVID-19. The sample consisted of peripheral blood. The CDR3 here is CASSQDFLKGDRGELFF. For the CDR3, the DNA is TGCGCCAGCAGCCAAGACTTTTTGAAGGGGGACCGCGGGGAGCTGTTTTTT.